This T cell receptor beta chain was retrieved from a study of identical twins. Findings of the study overall: The more abundant beta clonotypes in cord blood had fewer insertions, and memory repertoires did not show this. Instead of following the same donors, the conclusions were based on cross-sectional statistical analysis.

The germline V gene encodes CDR1 SGHVS and CDR2 FQNEAQ. CDR3 length: 15 amino acids. With 6 bases removed from V and 2 bases from J, the gap between germline ends came to 15 bases. All donors comprised healthy Caucasians. Each CDR3 protein gets one entry after TCRdb re-called the 5' RACE reads with MiXCR. The table includes under 300,000 distinct CDR3 sequences, over 12% detected once. Concerning this clonotype itself: Antigen specificity is unknown.

The receptor was derived from a woman between 18 and 29 years old in good health. The material sequenced was memory (CD45RO+) T cells sorted from blood. The genes are TRBV7-8 and TRBJ2-3; D perhaps matches TRBD2 (5 bases). The CDR3 DNA sequence: TGTGCCAGCAGATCCCGGACTTATTACACAGATACGCAGTATTTT. Translated, it gives CASRSRTYYTDTQYF.